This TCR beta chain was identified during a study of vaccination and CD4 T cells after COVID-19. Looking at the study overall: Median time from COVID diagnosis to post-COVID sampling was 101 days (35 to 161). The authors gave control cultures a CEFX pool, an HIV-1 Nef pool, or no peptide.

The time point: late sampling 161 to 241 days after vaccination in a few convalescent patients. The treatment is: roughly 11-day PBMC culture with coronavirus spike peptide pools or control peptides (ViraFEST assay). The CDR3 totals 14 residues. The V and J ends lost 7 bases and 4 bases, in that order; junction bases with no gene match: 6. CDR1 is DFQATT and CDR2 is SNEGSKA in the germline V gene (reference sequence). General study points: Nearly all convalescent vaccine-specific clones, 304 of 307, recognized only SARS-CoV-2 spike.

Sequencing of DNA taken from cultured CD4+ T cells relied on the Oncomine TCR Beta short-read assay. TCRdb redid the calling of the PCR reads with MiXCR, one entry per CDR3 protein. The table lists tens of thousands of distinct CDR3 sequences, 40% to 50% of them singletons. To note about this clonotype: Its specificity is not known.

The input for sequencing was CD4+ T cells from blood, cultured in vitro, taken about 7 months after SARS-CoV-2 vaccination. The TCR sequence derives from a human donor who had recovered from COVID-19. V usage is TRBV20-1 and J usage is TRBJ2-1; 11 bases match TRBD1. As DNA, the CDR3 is TGCAGTGTCCCGGACAGGGGGCCTTACAATGAGCAGTTCTTC. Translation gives CSVPDRGPYNEQFF.